A single sample is the source of the 10 T cell receptor beta chains below, sequenced in a study of vaccination and CD4 T cells after COVID-19. Researchers used the Oncomine TCR Beta short-read assay to sequence DNA from cultured CD4+ T cells. Each CDR3 protein is one row after TCRdb ran MiXCR on the PCR reads. The data show approximately 18,000 distinct CDR3 sequences, more than 40% seen once. These receptors lack a known antigen. Specified treatment: approximately nine-day PBMC culture with coronavirus spike peptide pools or control peptides (ViraFEST assay). The sample was CD4+ T cells from blood, cultured in vitro, taken after SARS-CoV-2 vaccination. The origin of the receptors is a human donor who had recovered from COVID-19.

V usage is TRBV2 and J usage is TRBJ2-3; 8 nucleotides agree with TRBD1. The CDR3 sequence is 14 residues long. V trimming: 6 bases; J trimming: 2 bases; junction bases outside the gene matches: 4. Germline assignment: CDR1 SNHLY and CDR2 FYNNEI. CDR3 in DNA: TGTGCCAGCAGCAGGGGGCTAGTCACAGATACGCAGTATTTT. This encodes CASSRGLVTDTQYF.

The V call is TRBV7-6, the J call TRBJ2-3; TRBD2 matches 8 bases. The germline V gene encodes CDR1 SGHVS and CDR2 FNYEAQ. J lost 2 bases, V lost 5 bases, and 6 bases had no gene match. This CDR3 contains 15 residues. The CDR3 sequence is CASSPAGGLTDTQYF. In DNA, the CDR3 is TGTGCCAGCAGCCCGGCGGGGGGACTCACAGATACGCAGTATTTT.

This chain joins TRBV7-3 and TRBJ2-3, with D unclear. Trimming took off 1 base at V and 6 bases at J, with 8 bases between the two ends. Germline V gene lookup returns CDR1 SGHTA and CDR2 FQGTGA. The length of the CDR3 is 13 residues. CDR3 sequence reads: CASSLKFSDTQYF. CDR3 sequence (DNA): TGTGCCAGCAGCTTAAAATTTAGCGATACGCAGTATTTT.

The rearrangement joins TRBV2 to TRBJ1-5; D perhaps matches TRBD1 (5 bases). From germline, CDR1 is SNHLY and CDR2 FYNNEI. V lost 6 bases to trimming and J lost 3 bases, with 18 bases between them. CDR3 size: 16 residues. CDR3 loop: CASSGGGKPHNQPQHF. The CDR3 DNA reads TGTGCCAGCAGCGGCGGGGGAAAACCCCACAATCAGCCCCAGCATTTT.

V usage is TRBV21-1 and J usage is TRBJ1-5. TRBV21-1 is flagged as a pseudogene. The CDR3 length is 15 residues. The CDR3 sequence: CASSLRGGSNQPQHF. In DNA form, the CDR3 reads TGTGCCAGCAGCTTAAGAGGCGGTAGCAATCAGCCCCAGCATTTT.

This clonotype has just a few counts. The rearrangement uses TRBV6-1 and TRBJ2-3; the match to TRBD1 covers 7 bases. The V gene's germline CDR1 is MNHNS and CDR2 SASEGT. The CDR3 runs to 13 residues. Losses at the gene ends were 8 bases for V and 2 bases for J; bases not matched to a gene: 4. Written as DNA, the CDR3 is TGTGCCAGCGGGGGACAGAACACAGATACGCAGTATTTT. Translation: CASGGQNTDTQYF.

The chain couples TRBV20-1 to TRBJ1-5, with TRBD1 identical over 7 bases. V was clipped by 3 bases and J by 6 bases; unmatched bases: 11. Germline CDR1 and CDR2: DFQATT and SNEGSKA (reference sequence). The CDR3 covers 15 residues. CDR3 sequence reads: CSASPSIDRAQPQHF. The DNA for the CDR3 is TGCAGTGCTAGTCCCTCTATCGACAGGGCTCAGCCCCAGCATTTT.

This clonotype was picked up a small number of times. CDR3 residues: CSGGTSSYEQYF. The CDR3 DNA follows: TGCAGCGGGGGGACTAGCTCCTACGAGCAGTACTTC. The V call is TRBV20-1, the J call TRBJ2-7, with 8 bases that match TRBD2. The CDR3 has 12 amino acids. Germline V CDR1 and CDR2: DFQATT, SNEGSKA (reference sequence).

This clonotype showed up just once. The genes are TRBV18 and TRBJ2-7; TRBD1 matches 9 bases. Germline V gene lookup returns CDR1 KGHSH and CDR2 LQKENI. This CDR3 comprises 16 residues. J was trimmed by 2 bases and V by 5 bases; bases with no gene match: 10. The CDR3 loop is CASSFDPGQGPYEQYF. The CDR3 nucleotides read TGTGCCAGCTCATTTGACCCGGGACAGGGCCCCTACGAGCAGTACTTC.

This clonotype has more than one count but fewer than ten. The chain is built from TRBV19 and TRBJ1-1; no reliable D call. The CDR3 loop spans 14 amino acids. Trimming removed 2 bases at V and 2 bases at J, with 9 bases between. The germline V gene has CDR1 LNHDA and CDR2 SQIVND (reference sequence). The CDR3 bases are TGTGCCAGTAGTATATATGTGCAAAACACTGAAGCTTTCTTT. Its translation: CASSIYVQNTEAFF.